This TCR beta chain comes out of a study of T-cell memory formation after mild COVID-19. Whole-study findings and limits: Certain responding clones were present in pre-infection memory, suggesting participation of cross-reactive memory. Mostly located in CM and EM were contracting CD4+ clones, with contracting CD8+ clones located in EMRA.

This clonotype was observed a handful of times. The antigen remains undetermined. Constant-segment primers were used for 5'RACE, and the resulting TCR alpha and TCR beta cDNA libraries carried sample barcodes and UMIs. MiXCR, applied by TCRdb to the 5' RACE reads, yields one record per CDR3 protein. The repertoire has about 290,000 distinct CDR3 sequences, less than 20% of them found once; the top ten carry about a fifth. This clonotype originated in a man aged 18 to 35 who had mild COVID-19 (a few samples of this study predate the infection). Cell type and time point are not known. Specimen: PBMCs or a T cell subset sorted from them (not recorded which).

This CDR3 is CASSLAVLRQNTEAFF. In DNA, the CDR3 is TGCGCCAGCAGCTTGGCCGTCTTACGGCAGAACACTGAAGCTTTCTTT. The chain employs TRBV5-1 and TRBJ1-1; D remains unclear. This CDR3 comprises 16 residues. Trimming removed 0 bases from V and 1 base from J, with 13 bases in between. CDR1 is SGHRS, CDR2 YFSETQ, per germline.